Listed below are T cell receptor beta chains from one sample, sequenced in a study of cytomegalovirus exposure and HLA in healthy donors. Sequencing used immunoSEQ multiplex PCR; TCRdb keeps in-frame clones, though not all of them. The sample yields about 98,000 clones, around nine tenths seen once. Sequencing used PBMCs. These receptors all come from a woman in her 30s in good health and CMV-seronegative. Both conserved end residues are part of each CDR3. A D gene is named only where the DNA matches it firmly. Where a row states a size, it is once, few, many or the class of an expanded clone; other rows omit it.

clone_size j_call v_call d_call cdr3_aa cdr3_nt
- TRBJ1-4 TRBV4-1 TRBD1 CASTGTGVLEKLFF TGCGCCAGCACCGGAACAGGGGTCCTTGAAAAACTGTTTTTT
- TRBJ2-6 TRBV6-1 - CASKGHPSGANVLTF TGTGCCAGCAAGGGACACCCCTCTGGGGCCAACGTCCTGACTTTC
- TRBJ1-2 TRBV5-6 - CASTRDSDYGYTF TGTGCCAGCACCAGGGACTCAGACTATGGCTACACCTTC
once TRBJ2-3 TRBV28 TRBD2 CASKAGGPVTQYF TGTGCCAGCAAGGCGGGAGGGCCAGTAACGCAGTATTTT
- TRBJ1-1 TRBV2 TRBD1 CASGQARETEAFF TGTGCCAGCGGACAGGCTAGGGAGACTGAAGCTTTCTTT
- TRBJ1-5 TRBV29-1 - CSVSQGMGNQPQHF TGCAGCGTTTCGCAGGGAATGGGCAATCAGCCCCAGCATTTT
- TRBJ1-5 TRBV7-2 TRBD1 CASSLAGTGVQPQHF TGTGCCAGCAGCTTAGCCGGGACAGGGGTTCAGCCCCAGCATTTT
- TRBJ1-5 TRBV18 TRBD1 CASSPSTGNQPQHF TGTGCCAGCTCACCTTCGACAGGGAATCAGCCCCAGCATTTT
- TRBJ2-3 TRBV27 TRBD1 CASSPRWTGSADTQYF TGTGCCAGCAGTCCCCGTTGGACAGGGTCGGCAGATACGCAGTATTTT
- TRBJ1-4 TRBV6-6 - CASSYSGGWEKLFF TGTGCCAGCAGTTACTCGGGGGGTTGGGAAAAACTGTTTTTT
- TRBJ2-1 TRBV2 - CASSDSGSYNEQFF TGTGCCAGCAGTGACTCGGGTTCCTACAATGAGCAGTTCTTC
- TRBJ2-7 TRBV5-4 - CASSVSGSSSYEQYF TGTGCCAGCAGCGTTAGCGGATCCTCCTCCTACGAGCAGTACTTC
- TRBJ2-1 TRBV7-6 - CASSLNVASYNEQFF TGTGCCAGCAGCTTAAATGTGGCTAGTTACAATGAGCAGTTCTTC
- TRBJ2-3 TRBV7-3 TRBD2 CASSSRLAGVSTDTQYF TGTGCCAGCAGCTCCCGACTAGCGGGGGTGAGCACAGATACGCAGTATTTT
few TRBJ1-4 TRBV6-1 - CASSETWTEKLFF TGTGCCAGCAGTGAGACTTGGACAGAGAAACTGTTTTTT
- TRBJ1-6 TRBV9 TRBD1 CASSGSTGWQSPLHF TGTGCCAGCAGCGGATCGACAGGGTGGCAATCACCCCTCCACTTT
- TRBJ2-6 TRBV4-1 - CASSQGAASVLTF TGCGCCAGCAGCCAAGGGGCTGCTTCCGTCCTGACTTTC
- TRBJ2-2 TRBV27 - CASSLSRRGTGELFF TGTGCCAGCAGTTTATCCCGCAGGGGCACCGGGGAGCTGTTTTTT
- TRBJ1-3 TRBV5-1 TRBD1 CASSSAGTGGGNTIYF TGCGCCAGCAGCTCGGCCGGGACAGGGGGTGGAAACACCATATATTTT
- TRBJ1-2 TRBV19 TRBD1 CASGQARGYTF TGTGCCTCCGGACAGGCAAGGGGCTACACCTTC
- TRBJ2-6 TRBV2 - CARGPGARSGANVLTF TGTGCCAGGGGTCCAGGGGCCCGCTCTGGGGCCAACGTCCTGACTTTC
- TRBJ2-7 TRBV10-3 TRBD1 CAISEGSGDRVTYEQYF TGTGCCATCAGTGAGGGCAGCGGGGACAGGGTAACCTACGAGCAGTACTTC
- TRBJ1-5 TRBV7-8 - CASSLVHRGTNQPQHF TGTGCCAGCAGCTTAGTTCATAGAGGGACTAATCAGCCCCAGCATTTT
few TRBJ1-5 TRBV5-6 - CASSRKTYQPQHF TGTGCCAGCAGCCGTAAAACATATCAGCCCCAGCATTTT
- TRBJ1-4 TRBV11-2 - CASSLVTGFGEKLFF TGTGCCAGCAGCTTAGTAACAGGTTTCGGTGAAAAACTGTTTTTT
- TRBJ1-2 TRBV2 - CASSEWAIANYGYTF TGTGCCAGCAGTGAATGGGCCATAGCTAACTATGGCTACACCTTC
few TRBJ2-7 TRBV4-2 - CASSQPPSYEQYF TGTGCCAGCAGCCAGCCCCCTAGTTACGAGCAGTACTTC
- TRBJ2-2 TRBV2 - CALLPNTGELFF TGTGCCCTTCTCCCGAACACCGGGGAGCTGTTTTTT
- TRBJ2-1 TRBV28 TRBD2 CASSSDTSGSLYEQFF TGTGCCAGCAGTTCAGATACTAGCGGGAGTTTGTATGAGCAGTTCTTC
- TRBJ2-1 TRBV5-1 TRBD2 CASSGERGAAEEQFF TGCGCCAGTTCGGGGGAGCGGGGTGCGGCAGAAGAGCAGTTCTTC
- TRBJ2-3 TRBV7-6 - CASSLAGGRTDTQYF TGTGCCAGCAGCTTAGCTGGCGGTCGCACAGATACGCAGTATTTT
- TRBJ2-5 TRBV5-1 - CASSLAGPRGETQYF TGCGCCAGCAGCTTGGCGGGCCCAAGGGGAGAGACCCAGTACTTC
- TRBJ2-1 TRBV6-4 TRBD2 CASSKEAGGLYNEQFF TGTGCCAGCAGTAAGGAGGCGGGAGGGCTCTACAATGAGCAGTTCTTC
- TRBJ1-4 TRBV5-1 - CASSLGAVSNEKLFF TGCGCCAGCAGCTTGGGGGCAGTATCTAATGAAAAACTGTTTTTT
- TRBJ2-3 TRBV4-2 TRBD2 CASSHATGLAGRDTQYF TGTGCCAGCAGCCACGCCACGGGACTAGCGGGGCGTGATACGCAGTATTTT
- TRBJ1-3 TRBV19 - CASSITVSGNTIYF TGTGCCAGTAGTATAACGGTCTCTGGAAACACCATATATTTT
- TRBJ1-1 TRBV29-1 - CSVEKGVWTEAFF TGCAGCGTGGAAAAGGGGGTTTGGACTGAAGCTTTCTTT
- TRBJ2-1 TRBV5-4 TRBD2 CASSLGRPGGTYNEQFF TGTGCCAGCAGCTTAGGAAGGCCGGGAGGAACCTACAATGAGCAGTTCTTC
- TRBJ1-1 TRBV2 - CASDGELQDTEAFF TGTGCCAGCGACGGGGAGCTGCAGGACACTGAAGCTTTCTTT
- TRBJ2-2 TRBV7-2 TRBD1 CASSRDRALTGELFF TGTGCCAGCAGTCGTGACAGGGCCCTCACCGGGGAGCTGTTTTTT
- TRBJ2-5 TRBV19 TRBD1 CASSTRTGWTETQYF TGTGCCAGTAGTACCAGGACAGGGTGGACAGAGACCCAGTACTTC
- TRBJ1-5 TRBV19 - CASSMGGNQPQHF TGTGCCAGTAGTATGGGGGGGAATCAGCCCCAGCATTTT
- TRBJ1-1 TRBV9 TRBD1 CASSVAGTGGTNTEAFF TGTGCCAGCAGCGTAGCCGGGACAGGGGGGACGAACACTGAAGCTTTCTTT
- TRBJ2-7 TRBV6-1 TRBD2 CASSEWTSRYEQYF TGTGCCAGCAGTGAGTGGACTAGCAGGTACGAGCAGTACTTC
- TRBJ2-7 TRBV5-1 - CASSLESVRGYEQYF TGCGCCAGCAGCTTGGAGTCGGTAAGAGGGTACGAGCAGTACTTC
- TRBJ1-5 TRBV19 - CASSSSRGNQPQHF TGTGCCAGTAGTTCTTCTCGGGGCAATCAGCCCCAGCATTTT